There are a few counts of the clone carrying this T cell receptor (beta chain). The CDR3 length is 14 residues. Looked up from germline, CDR1 is SGHRS and CDR2 is YFSETQ. V gave up 0 bases and J gave up 3 bases, with 9 bases separating them. Seattle cases were enrolled at active infection and followed longitudinally. This sample stems from a study of blood T cell repertoires in COVID-19. At the level of the study: COVID-19 samples from acute and convalescent phases originated in the United States, Italy and Spain. T cells, B-cell-depleted T cells, or PBMCs provided the cDNA or gDNA that served as material.

As processed by the authors: Reference gene primer amplification in the assay estimated nucleated cell counts. Profiling relied on immunoSEQ multiplex PCR, and the TCRdb table lists in-frame clones only, not all of them. V and J calls and clone size follow that table, whereas D and trimming were derived from the DNA. The sample holds some 65,000 clones, about 90% seen once. The chain recombines TRBV5-1 with TRBJ1-1; perhaps TRBD1 as D (6 bases). Specimen: peripheral blood. This TCR was sampled from a man aged 45-60 years with COVID-19, enrolled during active disease. Here the CDR3 reads CASSLAAGDTEAFF. Written as DNA, the CDR3 is TGCGCCAGCAGCTTGGCGGCAGGGGACACTGAAGCTTTCTTT.